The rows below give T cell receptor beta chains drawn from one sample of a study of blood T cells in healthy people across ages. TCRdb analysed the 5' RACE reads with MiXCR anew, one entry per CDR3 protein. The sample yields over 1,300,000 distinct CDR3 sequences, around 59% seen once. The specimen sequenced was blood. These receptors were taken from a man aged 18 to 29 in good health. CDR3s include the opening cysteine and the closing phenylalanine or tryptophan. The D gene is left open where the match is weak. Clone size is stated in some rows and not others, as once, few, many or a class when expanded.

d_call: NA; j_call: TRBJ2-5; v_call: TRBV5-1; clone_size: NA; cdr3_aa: CASSLGTLRDLEETQYF; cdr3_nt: TGCGCCAGCAGCTTGGGGACGTTGAGGGACTTAGAAGAGACCCAGTACTTC
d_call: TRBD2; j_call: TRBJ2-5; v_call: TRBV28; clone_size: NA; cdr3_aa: CASLSSGDLRETQYF; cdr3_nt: TGTGCCAGCTTAAGTAGCGGGGACCTGCGGGAGACCCAGTACTTC
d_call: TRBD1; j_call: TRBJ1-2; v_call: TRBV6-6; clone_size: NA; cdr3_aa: CASSHRREDRRDYGYTF; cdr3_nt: TGTGCCAGCAGCCATCGCCGAGAGGACAGGCGGGACTATGGCTACACCTTC
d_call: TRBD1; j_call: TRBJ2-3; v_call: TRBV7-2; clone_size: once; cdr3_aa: CASSLRDRRSDTQYF; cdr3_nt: TGTGCCAGCAGCCTCAGGGACAGAAGATCGGATACGCAGTATTTT
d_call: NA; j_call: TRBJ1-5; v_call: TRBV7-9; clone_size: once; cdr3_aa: CASSAQGFNQPQHF; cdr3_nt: TGTGCCAGCAGCGCACAGGGATTCAATCAGCCCCAGCATTTT
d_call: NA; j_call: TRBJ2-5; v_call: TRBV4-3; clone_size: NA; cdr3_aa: CASRKGPSRGETQYF; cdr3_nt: TGCGCCAGCAGGAAGGGACCCTCCCGGGGGGAGACCCAGTACTTC
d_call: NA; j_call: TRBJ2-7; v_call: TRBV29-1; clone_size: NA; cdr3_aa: CSVRRQVGGYEQYF; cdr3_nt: TGCAGCGTTCGGAGACAGGTGGGAGGATACGAGCAGTACTTC
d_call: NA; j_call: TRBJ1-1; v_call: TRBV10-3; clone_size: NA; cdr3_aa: CAISESRDQNTEAFF; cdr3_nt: TGTGCCATCAGTGAGTCTAGGGACCAGAACACTGAAGCTTTCTTT
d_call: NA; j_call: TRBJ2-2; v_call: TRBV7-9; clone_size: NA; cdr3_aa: CAKPKEPNTGELFF; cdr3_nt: TGTGCCAAACCAAAGGAGCCGAACACCGGGGAGCTGTTTTTT
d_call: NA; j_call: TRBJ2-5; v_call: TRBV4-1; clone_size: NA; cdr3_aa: CASSQEKGMMNEQYF; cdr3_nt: TGCGCCAGCAGCCAAGAAAAGGGGATGATGAATGAGCAGTACTTC
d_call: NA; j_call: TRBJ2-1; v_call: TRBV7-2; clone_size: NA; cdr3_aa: CASSTDSPRTINEQFF; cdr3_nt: TGTGCCAGCAGTACGGACAGCCCAAGGACCATAAATGAGCAGTTCTTC
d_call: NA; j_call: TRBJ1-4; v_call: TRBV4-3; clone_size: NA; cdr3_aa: CASSQTGGPNEKLFF; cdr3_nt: TGCGCCAGCAGCCAAACCGGGGGACCGAATGAAAAACTGTTTTTT
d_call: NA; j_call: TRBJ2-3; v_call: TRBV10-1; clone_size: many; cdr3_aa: CASKAVSTDTQYF; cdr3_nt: TGCGCCAGCAAGGCAGTTAGCACAGATACGCAGTATTTT